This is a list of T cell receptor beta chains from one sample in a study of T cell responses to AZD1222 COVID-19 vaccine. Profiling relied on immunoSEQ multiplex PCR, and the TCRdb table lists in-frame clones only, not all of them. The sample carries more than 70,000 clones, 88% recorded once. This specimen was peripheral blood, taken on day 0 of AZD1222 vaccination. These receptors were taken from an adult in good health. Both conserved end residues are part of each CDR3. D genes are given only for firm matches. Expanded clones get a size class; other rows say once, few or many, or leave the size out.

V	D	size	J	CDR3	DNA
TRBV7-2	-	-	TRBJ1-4	CASSLFTGTNEKLFF	TGTGCCAGCAGCTTATTTACAGGGACTAATGAAAAACTGTTTTTT
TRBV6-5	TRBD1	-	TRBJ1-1	CASRRDRGVEAFF	TGTGCCAGCAGACGGGACAGGGGTGTTGAAGCTTTCTTT
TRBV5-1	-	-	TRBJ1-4	CASSLDGTTNEKLFF	TGCGCCAGCAGCTTGGACGGGACAACTAATGAAAAACTGTTTTTT
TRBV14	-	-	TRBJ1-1	CASSQDSAGANTEAFF	TGTGCCAGCAGCCAAGATTCCGCGGGTGCGAACACTGAAGCTTTCTTT
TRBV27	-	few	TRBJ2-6	CASSLDTNSAGANVLTF	TGTGCCAGCAGTTTAGACACGAATTCGGCTGGGGCCAACGTCCTGACTTTC
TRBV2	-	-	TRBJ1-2	CASRDLDYGYTF	TGTGCCAGCAGGGACTTAGACTATGGCTACACCTTC
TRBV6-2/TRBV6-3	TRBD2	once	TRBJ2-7	CASSYSTSGSPGEQYF	TGTGCCAGCAGTTACTCGACTAGCGGGAGCCCCGGTGAGCAGTACTTC
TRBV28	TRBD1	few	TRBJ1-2	CASSAYSTGYYGYTF	TGTGCCAGCAGTGCGTACTCGACAGGGTACTATGGCTACACCTTC
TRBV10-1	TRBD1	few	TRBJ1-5	CASTLDRSNQPQHF	TGCGCCAGCACATTGGACAGGAGTAATCAGCCCCAGCATTTT
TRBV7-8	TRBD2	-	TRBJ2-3	CASSLVAGGRDTQYF	TGTGCCAGCAGCTTGGTAGCGGGAGGGAGGGATACGCAGTATTTT
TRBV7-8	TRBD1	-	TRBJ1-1	CASIPGGANTEAFF	TGTGCCAGCATCCCAGGGGGGGCGAACACTGAAGCTTTCTTT
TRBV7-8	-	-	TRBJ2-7	CASSLAPDGVYEQYF	TGTGCCAGCAGCTTAGCTCCGGACGGAGTCTACGAGCAGTACTTC
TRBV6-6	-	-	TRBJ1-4	CASSPNQVNEKLFF	TGTGCCAGCAGCCCCAACCAGGTTAATGAAAAACTGTTTTTT
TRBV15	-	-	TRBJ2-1	CATSRDPKTSSPSNNEQFF	TGTGCCACCAGCAGAGACCCTAAGACCTCATCGCCCTCCAACAATGAGCAGTTCTTC
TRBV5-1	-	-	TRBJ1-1	CASSPTSGEAFF	TGCGCCAGCAGCCCCACCAGCGGTGAAGCTTTCTTT
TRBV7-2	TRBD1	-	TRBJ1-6	CASSLITRQGYNSPLHF	TGTGCCAGCAGCCTGATTACGCGACAGGGGTATAATTCACCCCTCCACTTT
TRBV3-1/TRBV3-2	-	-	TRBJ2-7	CASSRGQGSYEQYF	TGTGCCAGCAGCCGGGGTCAGGGATCATACGAGCAGTACTTC
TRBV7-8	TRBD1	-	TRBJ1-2	CASSSGTTGYGGYTF	TGTGCCAGCAGCTCCGGAACGACAGGGTACGGTGGCTACACCTTC
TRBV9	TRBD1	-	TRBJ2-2	CASSVRPGGQGVTSGTGELFF	TGTGCCAGCAGCGTTCGCCCCGGGGGACAGGGGGTTACTAGCGGGACCGGGGAGCTGTTTTTT
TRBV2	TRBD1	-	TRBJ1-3	CASRPTGFSPVDTIYF	TGTGCCAGCAGACCGACAGGGTTCTCCCCCGTGGACACCATATATTTT
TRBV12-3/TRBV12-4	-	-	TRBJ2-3	CASSLGGADTQYF	TGTGCCAGCAGTTTAGGGGGGGCAGATACGCAGTATTTT
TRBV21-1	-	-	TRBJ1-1	CASSKGADLKNTEAFF	TGTGCCAGCAGCAAAGGCGCCGATCTAAAGAACACTGAAGCTTTCTTT
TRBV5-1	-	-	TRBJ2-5	CASSLGLNQETQYF	TGCGCCAGCAGCCTGGGACTCAACCAAGAGACCCAGTACTTC
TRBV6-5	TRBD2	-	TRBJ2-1	CASSLAGDSYNEQFF	TGTGCCAGCAGTCTAGCGGGAGATTCCTACAATGAGCAGTTCTTC
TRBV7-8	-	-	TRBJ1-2	CASSPSGRRDYGYTF	TGTGCCAGCAGCCCGTCGGGACGTCGAGACTATGGCTACACCTTC
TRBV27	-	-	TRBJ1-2	CASRSMGRDYGYTF	TGTGCCAGCAGATCGATGGGCAGGGACTATGGCTACACCTTC
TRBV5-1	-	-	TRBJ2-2	CASSLVPAVTGELFF	TGCGCCAGCAGCCTAGTTCCAGCTGTCACCGGGGAGCTGTTTTTT
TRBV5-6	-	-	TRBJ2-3	CASSFPGTSTDTQYF	TGTGCCAGCAGCTTCCCAGGGACTAGCACAGATACGCAGTATTTT
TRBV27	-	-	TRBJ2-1	CASREGPLNEQFF	TGTGCCAGCAGGGAGGGACCCCTAAATGAGCAGTTCTTC
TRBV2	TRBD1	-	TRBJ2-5	CASRATGVGETQYF	TGTGCCAGCAGGGCGACAGGGGTGGGAGAGACCCAGTACTTC
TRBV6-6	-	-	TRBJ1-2	CASFYTGRSGGYTF	TGTGCCAGCTTTTATACAGGGAGGTCGGGGGGCTACACCTTC
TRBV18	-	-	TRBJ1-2	CASSPGTAWDGYTF	TGTGCCAGCTCACCAGGGACCGCGTGGGATGGCTACACCTTC
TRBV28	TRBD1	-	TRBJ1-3	CASSPRTGSSGNTIYF	TGTGCCAGCAGTCCAAGGACAGGGAGCTCTGGAAACACCATATATTTT
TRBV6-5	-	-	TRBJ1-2	CASSSPGRVDGYTF	TGTGCCAGCAGTTCACCGGGGAGGGTCGATGGCTACACCTTC
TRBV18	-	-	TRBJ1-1	CASSPGRAENTEAFF	TGTGCCAGCTCACCGGGGAGGGCCGAGAACACTGAAGCTTTCTTT
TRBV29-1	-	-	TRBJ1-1	CSVPSPYTEAFF	TGCAGCGTTCCGTCGCCTTACACTGAAGCTTTCTTT
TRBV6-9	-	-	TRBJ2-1	CASSSPFGERRYNEQFF	TGTGCCAGCAGTTCCCCATTCGGTGAGCGGAGGTACAATGAGCAGTTCTTC
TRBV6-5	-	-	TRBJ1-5	CASSSRRHRGNQPQHF	TGTGCCAGCAGTTCCCGTCGCCACAGAGGCAATCAGCCCCAGCATTTT
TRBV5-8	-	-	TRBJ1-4	CASSLDRGQTTNEKLFF	TGTGCCAGCAGCTTGGATCGTGGACAGACAACTAATGAAAAACTGTTTTTT
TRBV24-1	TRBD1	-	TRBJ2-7	CATSDSTGTVYEQYF	TGTGCCACCAGTGACTCCACCGGGACAGTCTACGAGCAGTACTTC